A selection of T cell receptor beta chains follows, all from one sample in a study of T cells in localized non-small cell lung cancer. Libraries were prepared by immunoSEQ multiplex PCR; TCRdb keeps only in-frame clonotypes and omits some of them. This sample has about 26,000 clones, with approximately 78% found just once. The sequencing used peripheral blood, collected before any cancer treatment. These receptors were collected from a woman aged 35 to 70 with stage I lung adenocarcinoma. Both conserved end residues are part of each CDR3. A D gene is named only where the DNA matches it firmly. Clone size is shown for a subset of rows, as once, few, many or a class of expanded clone.

v_call	j_call	clone_size	d_call	cdr3_aa	cdr3_nt
TRBV19	TRBJ1-2	NA	TRBD1	CASSKQGNYGYTF	TGTGCCAGTAGCAAACAGGGGAACTATGGCTACACCTTC
TRBV4-3	TRBJ2-3	NA	NA	CASSLSMGDTQYF	TGCGCCAGCAGCCTAAGTATGGGAGATACGCAGTATTTT
TRBV18	TRBJ1-1	NA	TRBD1	CASSLQGMNTEAFF	TGTGCCAGCTCACTACAGGGGATGAACACTGAAGCTTTCTTT
TRBV21-1	TRBJ2-7	once	NA	CASSKRTGQYF	TGTGCCAGCAGCAAACGGACAGGACAGTACTTC
TRBV9	TRBJ2-7	NA	NA	CASSVSRTSYEQYF	TGTGCCAGCAGCGTCTCTCGGACCTCCTACGAGCAGTACTTC
TRBV19	TRBJ2-2	once	NA	CASSEQDLTGELFF	TGTGCCAGTAGTGAACAGGACCTCACCGGGGAGCTGTTTTTT
TRBV5-4	TRBJ2-5	NA	NA	CASSPGASPPRETQYF	TGTGCCAGCAGCCCGGGAGCGTCTCCACCGAGGGAGACCCAGTACTTC
TRBV6-1	TRBJ2-2	NA	NA	CASSEGHTNTGELFF	TGTGCCAGCAGCGAGGGACACACGAACACCGGGGAGCTGTTTTTT
TRBV5-8	TRBJ1-4	NA	NA	CASSPSPATNEKLFF	TGTGCCAGCAGCCCGAGTCCGGCAACTAATGAAAAACTGTTTTTT
TRBV10-2	TRBJ1-1	NA	NA	CASSDAGPNTEAFF	TGCGCCAGCAGTGATGCAGGACCGAACACTGAAGCTTTCTTT
TRBV4-1	TRBJ2-3	NA	NA	CASSHISTDTQYF	TGCGCCAGCAGCCATATCAGTACAGATACGCAGTATTTT
TRBV19	TRBJ1-1	NA	NA	CASSIMATNTEAFF	TGTGCCAGTAGTATCATGGCTACGAACACTGAAGCTTTCTTT
TRBV10-3	TRBJ1-2	medium-sized	NA	CAISESGARYGYTF	TGTGCCATCAGTGAGTCAGGGGCGAGGTATGGCTACACCTTC
TRBV5-4	TRBJ1-2	NA	TRBD1	CASSADRDPSGYTF	TGTGCCAGCAGCGCGGACAGGGACCCGTCTGGCTACACCTTC
TRBV5-6	TRBJ1-6	few	TRBD1	CASSVMGQGNSPLHF	TGTGCCAGCAGCGTTATGGGACAGGGGAATTCACCCCTCCACTTT
TRBV5-6	TRBJ2-3	NA	NA	CATRTAQSTDTQYF	TGTGCCACCAGGACAGCGCAGAGCACAGATACGCAGTATTTT
TRBV6-5	TRBJ1-6	NA	NA	CASSYSRGSVNSPLHF	TGTGCCAGCAGTTACTCGCGGGGCAGCGTAAATTCACCCCTCCACTTT
TRBV4-3	TRBJ1-1	NA	NA	CASSPGEGQPMNTEAFF	TGCGCCAGCAGCCCGGGAGAGGGACAACCGATGAACACTGAAGCTTTCTTT
TRBV19	TRBJ1-1	NA	TRBD1	CASSSTGIKDTEAFF	TGTGCCAGTAGTTCGACAGGGATTAAGGACACTGAAGCTTTCTTT
TRBV19	TRBJ1-2	NA	TRBD1	CASSSTTGVNYGYTF	TGTGCCAGTAGTTCTACTACAGGGGTGAACTATGGCTACACCTTC
TRBV27	TRBJ2-3	NA	TRBD2	CASTLGGGGAVKTDTQYF	TGTGCCAGCACCCTAGGGGGCGGGGGGGCAGTAAAGACAGATACGCAGTATTTT
TRBV5-6	TRBJ1-5	NA	TRBD1	CASSYYRGANQPQHF	TGTGCCAGCAGCTACTACAGGGGGGCGAATCAGCCCCAGCATTTT
TRBV19	TRBJ1-1	NA	TRBD1	CASSRDRGTEAFF	TGTGCCAGTAGCCGGGACAGGGGAACTGAAGCTTTCTTT
TRBV19	TRBJ2-7	NA	TRBD1	CATQTWSGQGAREQYF	TGTGCCACCCAAACTTGGTCGGGACAGGGGGCGCGCGAGCAGTACTTC
TRBV4-1	TRBJ2-5	few	NA	CASSLTAVETQYF	TGCGCCAGCAGCCTGACCGCAGTTGAGACCCAGTACTTC
TRBV5-6	TRBJ1-2	NA	TRBD1	CASSPLPGQGAYGYTF	TGTGCCAGCAGCCCGTTGCCGGGACAGGGGGCCTATGGCTACACCTTC
TRBV19	TRBJ1-3	NA	NA	CASSLGTTGNTIYF	TGTGCCAGTAGTTTGGGGACGACGGGAAACACCATATATTTT
TRBV29-1	TRBJ1-5	NA	NA	CSVNGGTDQPQHF	TGCAGCGTTAATGGAGGGACTGATCAGCCCCAGCATTTT
TRBV10-3	TRBJ1-2	NA	NA	CAISPKGEEGGYTF	TGTGCCATCAGTCCAAAAGGGGAGGAAGGCGGCTACACCTTC